Detailed here is one T cell receptor beta chain. The CDR3 has 14 residues. The V gene's germline CDR1 is SGHRS and CDR2 YFSETQ. Trimming left V 4 bases short and J 6 bases short, with 17 bases between. This entry is derived from a study of OX40 agonist ivuxolimab in advanced cancers. TCRdb's copy holds only in-frame clones and misses some; the assay was immunoSEQ multiplex PCR. The profile shows 85,000 or so clones, 80% to 90% of them singletons. The rearrangement links TRBV5-1 to TRBJ2-7; D remains unclear. The specimen comprised CD4+ or CD8+ T cells sorted from blood, sampled in a trial of the OX40 agonist ivuxolimab. The TCR was taken from an adult with an advanced solid tumor such as melanoma, head and neck, liver or kidney cancer. CDR3 coding DNA: TGCGCCAGCAGCCTCAGCCCCCTGGCCACCGAGCAGTACTTC. Protein: CASSLSPLATEQYF. Full variable domain (remainder filled in from reference TRBV5-1 and TRBJ2-7): KAGVTQTPRYLIKTRGQQVTLSCSPISGHRSVSWYQQTPGQGLQFLFEYFSETQRNKGNFPGRFSGRQFSNSRSEMNVSTLELGDSALYLCASSLSPLATEQYFGPGTRLTVT.